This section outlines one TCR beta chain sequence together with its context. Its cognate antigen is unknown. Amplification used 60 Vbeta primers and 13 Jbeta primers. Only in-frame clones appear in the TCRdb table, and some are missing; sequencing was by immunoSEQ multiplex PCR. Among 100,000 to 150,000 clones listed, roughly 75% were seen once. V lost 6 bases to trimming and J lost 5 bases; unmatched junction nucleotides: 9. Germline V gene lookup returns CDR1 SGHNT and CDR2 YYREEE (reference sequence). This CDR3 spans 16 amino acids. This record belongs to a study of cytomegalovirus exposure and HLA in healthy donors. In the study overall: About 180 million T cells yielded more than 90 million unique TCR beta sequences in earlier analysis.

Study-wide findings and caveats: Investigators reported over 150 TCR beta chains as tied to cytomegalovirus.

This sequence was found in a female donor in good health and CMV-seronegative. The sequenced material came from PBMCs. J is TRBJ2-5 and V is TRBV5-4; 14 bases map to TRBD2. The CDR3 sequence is CASTPGTSGSGETQYF. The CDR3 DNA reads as TGTGCCAGCACCCCTGGGACTAGCGGGAGTGGGGAGACCCAGTACTTC.